The TCR beta chain described here comes from a study of early T cells in non-severe SARS-CoV-2 infection. Germline V gene lookup returns CDR1 KGHDR and CDR2 SFDVKD. V was trimmed by 4 bases and J by 3 bases, leaving 9 bases between them. This CDR3 has 13 residues. As regards this clonotype: Its antigen is undetermined.

Study-wide results and limits: The VDJdb matching leaned toward anti-spike CD8 responses and overlooked private and CD4 specificities.

Individual cDNA molecules carried attached unique molecular identifiers. TCRdb passed the 5' RACE reads through MiXCR, listing each CDR3 protein once. The sample lists about 59,000 distinct CDR3 sequences, around an eighth occurring once. Sequencing was performed on whole blood. This chain connects TRBV24-1 to TRBJ2-7, with a possible D match to TRBD1 (6 bases). This TCR came from an adult who was a healthcare worker with PCR-confirmed SARS-CoV-2 infection or an uninfected control (not recorded which). CDR3 amino acids: CATSDPDSYEQYF. The CDR3 bases are TGTGCCACCAGTGACCCGGACAGCTACGAGCAGTACTTC.